These 29 T cell receptor beta chains came from one sample sequenced in a study of blood T cell repertoires in COVID-19. This table comes from immunoSEQ multiplex PCR, and its TCRdb copy is limited to in-frame clones, with some not included. The profile shows about 170,000 clones, over 75% of them singletons. The sample comprised PBMCs or T cells enriched from blood (not recorded which). These receptor sequences come from a young woman who had recovered from COVID-19.

The V call is TRBV11-2, the J call TRBJ2-7; possible D gene TRBD2, 5 bases. Germline V CDR1 and CDR2: SGHAT, FQNNGV. Trimming pared 1 base from V and 4 bases from J, leaving 8 bases between. The CDR3 runs 13 residues. The CDR3 DNA is TGTGCCAGCAGCTTAGGACGGGGTTACGAGCAGTACTTC. This gives the protein CASSLGRGYEQYF.

J is TRBJ2-1 and V is TRBV30, with TRBD2 matching over 7 bases. V gave up 0 bases and J gave up 3 bases; unmatched junction bases: 11. The germline CDR1 and CDR2 sequences are GTSNPN and SVGIG (reference sequence). The CDR3 extends over 17 amino acids. This CDR3 is CAWSVSFWRELYNEQFF. The CDR3 bases are TGTGCCTGGAGTGTAAGTTTTTGGCGGGAGCTCTACAATGAGCAGTTCTTC.

Only a few counts were recorded for this clone. The chain carries TRBV7-3 and TRBJ2-2; 8 bases agree with TRBD1. Germline lookup yields CDR1 SGHTA and CDR2 FQGTGA. J gave up 7 bases and V 7 bases, and 11 bases lay outside the gene matches. The CDR3 spans 15 residues. The CDR3 reads CASTRWQGAGGELFF. As DNA, the CDR3 is TGTGCCAGCACCCGGTGGCAGGGGGCGGGCGGGGAGCTGTTTTTT.

V is TRBV6-2 or TRBV6-3 and J is TRBJ2-1; a possible D gene is TRBD2 (5 bases). Trimming stripped 5 bases from V and 7 bases from J, with 6 bases between. The CDR3 runs 11 residues. Germline V lookup: CDR1 MNHEY, CDR2 SVGEGT. The DNA of the CDR3 is TGTGCCAGCAGTGGGGAGAATGAGCAGTTCTTC. Protein: CASSGENEQFF.

V and J are TRBV29-1 and TRBJ1-2; 11 nucleotides line up with TRBD1. V lost 6 bases, J lost 4 bases, and 7 bases stayed unmatched. The CDR3 loop spans 14 amino acids. The germline V gene has CDR1 SQVTM and CDR2 ANQGSEA. The CDR3 sequence: CSVAGQGGGYGYTF. Written as DNA, the CDR3 is TGCAGCGTCGCGGGACAGGGGGGCGGCTATGGCTACACCTTC.

This clone was picked up one time. This chain connects TRBV6-5 to TRBJ2-2; D is possibly TRBD2 (6 bases). This CDR3 is built from 14 residues. Trimming removed 0 bases from V and 4 bases from J, with 6 bases in between. From germline, CDR1 is MNHEY and CDR2 SVGAGI. The DNA of the CDR3 is TGTGCCAGCAGTTACTCGACTAGCACCGGGGAGCTGTTTTTT. This translates into CASSYSTSTGELFF.

The chain couples TRBV11-2 to TRBJ1-1; D not certain. V was pared by 2 bases and J by 1 base, with 11 bases between. CDR1 and CDR2 from the germline V gene are SGHAT and FQNNGV. This CDR3 region has 15 residues. The CDR3 nucleotides are TGTGCCAGCAGCTTATCGGGATCGTCGAACACTGAAGCTTTCTTT. This translates into CASSLSGSSNTEAFF. Filled out from reference TRBV11-2 and TRBJ1-1, the complete variable domain reads EAGVAQSPRYKIIEKRQSVAFWCNPISGHATLYWYQQILGQGPKLLIQFQNNGVVDDSQLPKDRFSAERLKGVDSTLKIQPAKLEDSAVYLCASSLSGSSNTEAFFGQGTRLTVV.

The chain carries TRBV28 and TRBJ2-7; D gene ambiguous. Per germline, CDR1 MDHEN and CDR2 SYDVKM. Deletions cut 6 bases from V and 3 bases from J, with 21 bases between. This CDR3 has 16 amino acids. CDR3: CASSLPRRLLGYEQYF. In nucleotides, the CDR3 is TGTGCCAGCAGCCTGCCAAGGCGCCTCCTAGGCTACGAGCAGTACTTC.

The genes are TRBV6-4 and TRBJ2-3; 8 nucleotides agree with TRBD2. The junction had 9 bases not matched to a gene; V was cut back by 4 bases and J by 3 bases. The CDR3 extends over 16 amino acids. The germline gives CDR1 MRHNA, CDR2 SNTAGT. The CDR3 nucleotides read TGTGCCAGCAGTGTCGAACCAAGCGGGAGTACAGATACGCAGTATTTT. It codes for CASSVEPSGSTDTQYF.

The chain carries TRBV28 and TRBJ2-3; TRBD1 matches at 7 bases. V was pared by 7 bases and J by 4 bases, with 8 bases of the junction left unmatched. The CDR3 consists of 14 residues. CDR1 MDHEN and CDR2 SYDVKM come from the germline V gene. CDR3 in amino acids: CASNPTGKSDTQYF. The CDR3 region has the DNA TGTGCCAGCAATCCGACAGGGAAATCAGATACGCAGTATTTT. The whole variable domain, remainder taken from reference TRBV28 and TRBJ2-3, is DVKVTQSSRYLVKRTGEKVFLECVQDMDHENMFWYRQDPGLGLRLIYFSYDVKMKEKGDIPEGYSVSREKKERFSLILESASTNQTSMYLCASNPTGKSDTQYFGPGTRLTVL.

The chain uses TRBV30 and TRBJ2-7; 7 bases line up with TRBD2. Germline CDR1 GTSNPN, CDR2 SVGIG (reference sequence). The CDR3 is 13 amino acids. The trim removed 8 bases at V and 6 bases at J, leaving 13 bases unmatched. CDR3 DNA: TGTGCCCGGTCTATTGCGGGAGTTTCCGAGCAGTACTTC. Its protein is CARSIAGVSEQYF.

The chain employs TRBV7-9 and TRBJ2-7; maybe TRBD2 (5 bases). Germline V gene data show CDR1 as SEHNR and CDR2 as FQNEAQ (reference sequence). The length of the CDR3 is 12 residues. Trimming cost V 5 bases and J 4 bases, with 9 bases left between them. The CDR3 spells CASSRTPYEQYF. Written as DNA, the CDR3 is TGTGCCAGCAGCCGGACTCCTTACGAGCAGTACTTC. Drawing the rest from reference TRBV7-9 and TRBJ2-7, the complete variable domain is DTGVSQNPRHKITKRGQNVTFRCDPISEHNRLYWYRQTLGQGPEFLTYFQNEAQLEKSRLLSDRFSAERPKGSFSTLEIQRTEQGDSAMYLCASSRTPYEQYFGPGTRLTVT.

The chain recombines TRBV12-5 with TRBJ2-1; D unresolved. V lost 5 bases and J lost 4, with 15 bases in between. The germline V gene encodes CDR1 LGHNT and CDR2 FRNRAP. CDR3 length: 15 amino acids. CDR3 nucleotide sequence: TGTGCTAGTGGTACCGCGGCAGCCCATTACAATGAGCAGTTCTTC. Its translation is CASGTAAAHYNEQFF.

V gene TRBV6-5 combines with J gene TRBJ2-2; D remains ambiguous. The CDR3 covers 15 residues. Germline V lookup: CDR1 MNHEY, CDR2 SVGAGI. The ends were cut back, 3 bases at V and 0 bases at J, with 8 bases in the middle. The CDR3 DNA follows: TGTGCCAGCAGTTATGAGGTCGCGAACACCGGGGAGCTGTTTTTT. Its translation: CASSYEVANTGELFF.

This rearrangement joins TRBV7-3 to TRBJ1-6; 8 positions match TRBD1. CDR3 size: 14 residues. The V segment lost 4 bases and the J segment 9 bases; nucleotides outside the gene matches: 5. Per germline, CDR1 SGHTA and CDR2 FQGTGA. CDR3 loop: CASSSGGSGSPLHF. CDR3 DNA sequence: TGTGCCAGCAGCTCAGGGGGCTCTGGTTCACCCCTCCACTTT.

J is TRBJ2-7 and V is TRBV10-1, with 7 positions matching TRBD1. The CDR3 sequence is 14 residues long. The V and J ends lost 9 bases and 3 bases, in that order; junction bases with no gene match: 11. CDR1 WNHNN and CDR2 SYGVQD come from the germline V gene (reference sequence). The CDR3 sequence: CARATGLESYEQYF. The CDR3 bases are TGCGCCAGGGCGACAGGGCTCGAAAGCTACGAGCAGTACTTC.

This chain links TRBV6-5 with TRBJ1-1; 9 nucleotides match TRBD1. Germline trimming cut 0 bases from V and 2 bases from J; bases unmatched to any gene: 4. Germline CDR1 and CDR2: MNHEY and SVGAGI. The CDR3 has 16 amino acids. CDR3 nucleotides: TGTGCCAGCAGTTACTCATGGACAGGGGAAAACACTGAAGCTTTCTTT. This codes for CASSYSWTGENTEAFF.

The chain uses TRBV28 and TRBJ2-1, with D uncertain. The V and J ends lost 7 bases and 9 bases respectively, with 13 bases between them. This CDR3 comprises 12 residues. Germline CDR1 MDHEN, CDR2 SYDVKM. The CDR3 sequence is CASTRFAAEQFF. DNA for the CDR3: TGTGCCAGCACCAGATTCGCTGCTGAGCAGTTCTTC.

V and J are TRBV5-1 and TRBJ2-1, with TRBD2 identical over 8 bases. V was clipped by 7 bases and J by 2 bases; unmatched bases: 5. Germline V CDR1 and CDR2: SGHRS, YFSETQ. The CDR3 totals 14 residues. The CDR3 sequence: CASRGGRTYNEQFF. CDR3 nucleotides: TGCGCCAGCCGGGGCGGGAGGACCTACAATGAGCAGTTCTTC.

This rearrangement joins TRBV5-4 to TRBJ2-3, with D maybe TRBD2 (5 bases). The length of the CDR3 is 13 residues. Germline CDR1 SGHNT, CDR2 YYREEE (reference sequence). Trimming took 4 bases from V and 9 from J, leaving 15 bases between them. The CDR3 DNA sequence: TGTGCCAGCAGCCCAGCCGGGGTGGGCACGCAGTATTTT. This sequence encodes CASSPAGVGTQYF.

This rearrangement joins TRBV4-1 to TRBJ2-5, with D uncertain. Trimming stripped 0 bases from V and 2 bases from J, with 4 bases between. Germline CDR1 MGHRA, CDR2 YSYEKL. The CDR3 is 13 residues long. The CDR3: CASSQDEQETQYF. As DNA, the CDR3 is TGCGCCAGCAGCCAAGATGAGCAAGAGACCCAGTACTTC.

The J gene is TRBJ2-3, the V gene TRBV29-1, with TRBD1 matching over 9 bases. The CDR3 consists of 14 residues. J lost 4 bases, V lost 6 bases, and 8 bases had no gene match. The germline V gene has CDR1 SQVTM and CDR2 ANQGSEA. The CDR3 sequence is CSVPGQGGPDTQYF. As DNA, the CDR3 is TGCAGCGTACCGGGACAGGGTGGGCCAGATACGCAGTATTTT.

The CDR3 region is CASSITSAYEQYF. DNA for the CDR3: TGTGCCAGTAGTATAACTAGCGCGTACGAGCAGTACTTC. The V call is TRBV19, the J call TRBJ2-7; 7 bases line up with TRBD2. Germline CDR1 is LNHDA and CDR2 is SQIVND (reference sequence). Trimming cost V 2 bases and J 4 bases; bases outside gene matches: 2. The CDR3 length is 13 residues.

The chain carries TRBV7-2 and TRBJ2-3; 10 bases align to TRBD2. CDR1 and CDR2 from the germline V gene are SGHTA and FQGNSA. Trimming cost V 4 bases and J 8 bases; bases outside gene matches: 9. This CDR3 region has 15 residues. The CDR3 DNA follows: TGTGCCAGCAGCTCCCCTAGCGGGGGAGGCGGTACGCAGTATTTT. As protein: CASSSPSGGGGTQYF.

The chain is built from TRBV7-9 and TRBJ2-7; D is perhaps TRBD1 (6 bases). Per germline, CDR1 SEHNR and CDR2 FQNEAQ (reference sequence). The CDR3 spans 13 residues. V was trimmed by 7 bases and J by 5 bases, leaving 15 bases between them. DNA for the CDR3: TGTGCCAGCACCCCTTGGGACACCCACGAGCAGTACTTC. Translation gives CASTPWDTHEQYF.

The V call is TRBV27, the J call TRBJ2-3, with 9 nucleotides matching TRBD2. Germline V gene data show CDR1 as MNHEY and CDR2 as SMNVEV (reference sequence). The CDR3 is 14 amino acids. The junction had 3 bases not matched to a gene; V was cut back by 7 bases and J by 1 base. The CDR3 DNA is TGTGCCAGCACGCCTAGCGGGGGCACAGATACGCAGTATTTT. This codes for CASTPSGGTDTQYF.

The chain employs TRBV28 and TRBJ2-4, with D tentatively TRBD2 (6 bases). The V gene lost 7 bases and the J gene lost 3 bases, with 16 bases spanning the gap. Germline CDR1 MDHEN, CDR2 SYDVKM. CDR3 length: 15 residues. The CDR3 DNA reads as TGTGCCAGCACCGTCGGAGGGATCGGCAAAAACATTCAGTACTTC. It is translated as CASTVGGIGKNIQYF.

In DNA, the CDR3 is TGCGCCAGCAGCCCCCGTTCTAGGGCGGGAGGGTTTTTAGATACGCAGTATTTT. This sequence encodes CASSPRSRAGGFLDTQYF. The chain uses TRBV4-1 and TRBJ2-3; TRBD2 matches 9 bases. Germline CDR1 MGHRA, CDR2 YSYEKL. The V gene end was trimmed by 4 bases and the J gene end by 5 bases; junction bases not matched to a gene: 16. CDR3 length: 18 amino acids.

This sequence joins TRBV15 and TRBJ2-1, with a possible D match to TRBD2 (6 bases). This CDR3 is built from 16 residues. Germline V gene sequence: CDR1 LNHNV, CDR2 YYDKDF (reference sequence). V was trimmed by 2 bases and J by 0 bases, leaving 11 bases between them. CDR3 coding DNA: TGTGCCACCAGCAGATCTATAGCGGTCTCCTACAATGAGCAGTTCTTC. Amino acid sequence: CATSRSIAVSYNEQFF.